Listed below are T cell receptor beta chains from one sample, sequenced in a study of molecular identifiers for immune sequencing clone quantification. TCRdb fed the PCR reads into MiXCR, producing one record per CDR3 protein. The data hold about half a million distinct CDR3 sequences, with over 20% observed a single time. Sample: naive CD8+ T cells from blood, with Jurkat cell RNA spiked in. The origin of the receptors is a human donor in good health. Some libraries in this study had Jurkat cell RNA spiked in. Both conserved end residues are part of each CDR3. Each record gives: V gene, J gene, clone size, D gene, CDR3 DNA, CDR3 protein. The D gene is left open where the match is weak. Clone size, where shown, is once, few, many, or a class for clones that have expanded.

V gene: TRBV7-9
J gene: TRBJ2-5
clone size: NA
D gene: NA
CDR3 DNA: TGTGCCAGCAGCTTAGCAAGGGAACGGGAGACCCAGTACTTC
CDR3 protein: CASSLARERETQYF

V gene: TRBV9
J gene: TRBJ1-1
clone size: few
D gene: TRBD1
CDR3 DNA: TGTGCCAGCAGCCTAGTTGCCGGGACAGGGGGGACTGAAGCTTTCTTT
CDR3 protein: CASSLVAGTGGTEAFF

V gene: TRBV6-2/TRBV6-3
J gene: TRBJ2-7
clone size: NA
D gene: NA
CDR3 DNA: TGTGCCAGCACCAACCTTTACGAGCAGTACTTC
CDR3 protein: CASTNLYEQYF

V gene: TRBV3-1
J gene: TRBJ2-2
clone size: NA
D gene: TRBD2
CDR3 DNA: TGTGCCAGCAGCACGGGACTAGCGGGGGGGCTTGCGAACACCGGGGAGCTGTTTTTT
CDR3 protein: CASSTGLAGGLANTGELFF

V gene: TRBV6-2/TRBV6-3
J gene: TRBJ2-7
clone size: few
D gene: NA
CDR3 DNA: TGTGCCAGCAGTTACACCCGGGGTTCCTACGAGCAGTACTTC
CDR3 protein: CASSYTRGSYEQYF

V gene: TRBV30
J gene: TRBJ2-1
clone size: NA
D gene: TRBD2
CDR3 DNA: TGTGCCGGCCAAGCGGGAACTAATGAGCAGTTCTTC
CDR3 protein: CAGQAGTNEQFF

V gene: TRBV4-3
J gene: TRBJ2-1
clone size: few
D gene: TRBD1
CDR3 DNA: TGCGCCAGCAGCCAAGATCGTCGGACAGGGGCCAATGAGCAGTTCTTC
CDR3 protein: CASSQDRRTGANEQFF

V gene: TRBV5-6
J gene: TRBJ2-7
clone size: few
D gene: NA
CDR3 DNA: TGTGCCAGCAGCTTGGATGATGGAGGTACCGAGCAGTACTTC
CDR3 protein: CASSLDDGGTEQYF

V gene: TRBV10-3
J gene: TRBJ2-3
clone size: many
D gene: NA
CDR3 DNA: TGTGCCATCAGTGCCCATGGGCAGGGGGAGGCAGATACGCAGTATTTT
CDR3 protein: CAISAHGQGEADTQYF

V gene: TRBV13
J gene: TRBJ1-1
clone size: many
D gene: TRBD1
CDR3 DNA: TGTGCCAGCAGCGGATGGACAGGGCTGAACACTGAAGCTTTCTTT
CDR3 protein: CASSGWTGLNTEAFF

V gene: TRBV21-1
J gene: TRBJ2-5
clone size: few
D gene: NA
CDR3 DNA: TGTGCCAGCAGACAGGGCACTAGCGGGGGGGGAGAGACCCAGTACTTC
CDR3 protein: CASRQGTSGGGETQYF

V gene: TRBV4-3
J gene: TRBJ2-1
clone size: NA
D gene: NA
CDR3 DNA: TGCGCCAGCAGCCAGGACTCCGGGAACTACAATGAGCAGTTCTTC
CDR3 protein: CASSQDSGNYNEQFF

V gene: TRBV27
J gene: TRBJ2-3
clone size: many
D gene: TRBD2
CDR3 DNA: TGTGCCAGCAGTGCCCGGGACTACGAGGGAGATACGCAGTATTTT
CDR3 protein: CASSARDYEGDTQYF

V gene: TRBV7-9
J gene: TRBJ2-7
clone size: NA
D gene: TRBD2
CDR3 DNA: TGTGCCAGCAGCCCCCGGGGGGGCGGTGCCCTCTACGAGCAGTACTTC
CDR3 protein: CASSPRGGGALYEQYF

V gene: TRBV25-1
J gene: TRBJ2-7
clone size: many
D gene: NA
CDR3 DNA: TGTGCCAGCAGTGCCCTCCCCCAGGGCGAGCAGTACTTC
CDR3 protein: CASSALPQGEQYF

V gene: TRBV5-4
J gene: TRBJ2-3
clone size: many
D gene: TRBD2
CDR3 DNA: TGTGCCAGCAGCCCCGGACTAGCCTACACAGATACGCAGTATTTT
CDR3 protein: CASSPGLAYTDTQYF

V gene: TRBV7-9
J gene: TRBJ1-2
clone size: few
D gene: TRBD1
CDR3 DNA: TGTGCCAGCAGCTCGAACCGGGACAGTGAATATGGCTACACCTTC
CDR3 protein: CASSSNRDSEYGYTF

V gene: TRBV7-9
J gene: TRBJ1-3
clone size: many
D gene: NA
CDR3 DNA: TGTGCCAGCAGGGGGACCGGGACACTGAACGGAAACACCATATATTTT
CDR3 protein: CASRGTGTLNGNTIYF

V gene: TRBV20-1
J gene: TRBJ2-3
clone size: few
D gene: NA
CDR3 DNA: TGCAGTGCCCACGCCAGCGACACAGATACGCAGTATTTT
CDR3 protein: CSAHASDTDTQYF

V gene: TRBV4-3
J gene: TRBJ2-1
clone size: NA
D gene: NA
CDR3 DNA: TGCGCCAGCAGCTTCTCAGCCGGGGGCAGGGGAGGCCTGAATGAGCAGTTCTTC
CDR3 protein: CASSFSAGGRGGLNEQFF

V gene: TRBV7-9
J gene: TRBJ2-5
clone size: many
D gene: NA
CDR3 DNA: TGTGCCAGCAGCTCAACCCACAGGGATTGGTTAGAGACCCAGTACTTC
CDR3 protein: CASSSTHRDWLETQYF

V gene: TRBV4-1
J gene: TRBJ2-7
clone size: many
D gene: TRBD1
CDR3 DNA: TGCGCCAGCAGCCACAAGGACAGGGTAGACGAGCAGTACTTC
CDR3 protein: CASSHKDRVDEQYF

V gene: TRBV19
J gene: TRBJ2-7
clone size: NA
D gene: TRBD1
CDR3 DNA: TGTGCCAGTAGTCAAGGACAGGGTATAATCTACGAGCAGTACTTC
CDR3 protein: CASSQGQGIIYEQYF

V gene: TRBV19
J gene: TRBJ2-5
clone size: few
D gene: NA
CDR3 DNA: TGTGCCAGTAGTATACAGGGTTACCAAGAGACCCAGTACTTC
CDR3 protein: CASSIQGYQETQYF

V gene: TRBV5-1
J gene: TRBJ2-7
clone size: NA
D gene: NA
CDR3 DNA: TGCGCCAGCAGCTCTGGGAGGGACAGGAGTAACCATTACGAGCAGTACTTC
CDR3 protein: CASSSGRDRSNHYEQYF

V gene: TRBV20-1
J gene: TRBJ2-3
clone size: few
D gene: NA
CDR3 DNA: TGCAGTGCTAGAGTGGGGAGCACAGATACGCAGTATTTT
CDR3 protein: CSARVGSTDTQYF

V gene: TRBV28
J gene: TRBJ2-7
clone size: many
D gene: TRBD1
CDR3 DNA: TGTGCCAGCAGCCTACTCCGACAGGGCTCCTACGAGCAGTACTTC
CDR3 protein: CASSLLRQGSYEQYF

V gene: TRBV27
J gene: TRBJ1-1
clone size: NA
D gene: TRBD1
CDR3 DNA: TGTGCCAGCAGTTTATCGAGGACAGGTGAAGCTTTCTTT
CDR3 protein: CASSLSRTGEAFF

V gene: TRBV2
J gene: TRBJ2-7
clone size: NA
D gene: NA
CDR3 DNA: TGTGCCAGCAGTGAGGTGCATTTCTACGAGCAGTACTTC
CDR3 protein: CASSEVHFYEQYF

V gene: TRBV7-2
J gene: TRBJ2-3
clone size: many
D gene: NA
CDR3 DNA: TGTGCCAGCAGCTTAGTACCGACGGGTAGCACAGATACGCAGTATTTT
CDR3 protein: CASSLVPTGSTDTQYF

V gene: TRBV7-9
J gene: TRBJ2-7
clone size: NA
D gene: TRBD2
CDR3 DNA: TGTGCCAGCAGCTCAGTAGCGGGAGTTAACGAGCAGTACTTC
CDR3 protein: CASSSVAGVNEQYF

V gene: TRBV20-1
J gene: TRBJ2-5
clone size: NA
D gene: NA
CDR3 DNA: TGCAGTGCTAGGGGGGAATACCAAGAGACCCAGTACTTC
CDR3 protein: CSARGEYQETQYF

V gene: TRBV5-6
J gene: TRBJ1-5
clone size: NA
D gene: NA
CDR3 DNA: TGTGCCAGCAGCTCCACCATGGGGGGCAATCAGCCCCAGCATTTT
CDR3 protein: CASSSTMGGNQPQHF

V gene: TRBV7-9
J gene: TRBJ2-2
clone size: many
D gene: NA
CDR3 DNA: TGTGCCAGCAGTGACATTAACACCGGGGAGCTGTTTTTT
CDR3 protein: CASSDINTGELFF

V gene: TRBV6-5
J gene: TRBJ2-1
clone size: NA
D gene: NA
CDR3 DNA: TGTGCCAGCAGACCCCGGGACTCAAGTTTGCATGAGCAGTTCTTC
CDR3 protein: CASRPRDSSLHEQFF

V gene: TRBV7-9
J gene: TRBJ2-7
clone size: many
D gene: NA
CDR3 DNA: TGTGCCAGCAGCCCAATGCCGGATGGTGGATCCTACGAGCAGTACTTC
CDR3 protein: CASSPMPDGGSYEQYF

V gene: TRBV6-5
J gene: TRBJ2-2
clone size: few
D gene: NA
CDR3 DNA: TGTGCCAGCAGTTACCAGGGGAACACCGGGGAGCTGTTTTTT
CDR3 protein: CASSYQGNTGELFF